This TCR beta chain was retrieved from a study of blood T cell repertoires in COVID-19. Study in general: The United States, Italy and Spain supplied acute and convalescent COVID-19 samples. T cells, B-cell-depleted T cells, or PBMCs supplied cDNA or gDNA.

Clones were sequenced by immunoSEQ multiplex PCR, and TCRdb holds only the in-frame ones, with some missing. The table includes over 95,000 clones, about 90% detected once. The receptor comes from a woman in her forties or fifties with acute or convalescent COVID-19. Specimen: peripheral blood.

CDR3 residues: CASSDYRQGAYEQYF. As DNA, the CDR3 is TGCGCCAGCAGTGACTATAGACAGGGGGCCTACGAGCAGTACTTC. The genes are TRBV10-1 and TRBJ2-7; 9 nucleotides align to TRBD1. The length of the CDR3 is 15 residues. Germline V gene lookup returns CDR1 WNHNN and CDR2 SYGVQD (reference sequence). Trimming at V came to 3 bases and at J to 2 bases, leaving 5 bases not matched to a gene.